These 9 T cell receptor beta chains originate from one sample sequenced in a study of T cells in localized non-small cell lung cancer. Data came from immunoSEQ multiplex PCR; TCRdb stores just in-frame clones and leaves some out. The sample has tens of thousands of clones; 80% to 90% are singletons. This sample comprised peripheral blood, obtained before any cancer treatment. The origin of the receptors is a man between 40 and 69 years old with stage I squamous cell lung carcinoma.

This chain links TRBV7-9 with TRBJ1-6; possibly TRBD1 for D (5 bases). The length of the CDR3 is 14 residues. CDR1 SEHNR and CDR2 FQNEAQ come from the germline V gene (reference sequence). V was trimmed by 1 base and J by 7 bases, leaving 8 bases between them. CDR3 sequence: CASSLVQDNSPLHF. In DNA, the CDR3 is TGTGCCAGCAGCTTAGTACAGGACAATTCACCCCTCCACTTT.

The sample holds one count of this clone. This chain joins TRBV6-6 and TRBJ2-7; D remains ambiguous. The CDR3 spans 14 residues. Trimming took off 0 bases at V and 0 bases at J, with 6 bases between the two ends. In germline, CDR1 is MNHNY, CDR2 SVGAGI (reference sequence). The CDR3 coding sequence is TGTGCCAGCAGTTACTCGTGGAGCTCCTACGAGCAGTACTTC. Protein: CASSYSWSSYEQYF.

This chain's CDR3 is CASSPGDLNTEAFF. DNA for the CDR3: TGTGCCAGCTCACCGGGGGACTTGAACACTGAAGCTTTCTTT. The V gene is TRBV18, the J gene TRBJ1-1; TRBD1 is a possible D gene (5 bases). CDR3 size: 14 residues. Germline loops: CDR1 KGHSH, CDR2 LQKENI. With 3 bases removed from V and 0 bases from J, the gap between germline ends came to 8 bases.

This clone was recorded once. The chain has TRBV4-1 and TRBJ1-1, with 7 bases matching TRBD1. J gave up 4 bases and V 8 bases, and 13 bases lay outside the gene matches. This CDR3 comprises 15 residues. Looked up from germline, CDR1 is MGHRA and CDR2 is YSYEKL. Here the CDR3 DNA reads TGCGCCAGCCGGACCACAGGGGAAAGGGGCACTGAAGCTTTCTTT. Encoded protein: CASRTTGERGTEAFF.

The CDR3 DNA is TGTGCCAGCAGCGTAGATGGGCGGGCCGCCAGCACAGATACGCAGTATTTT. It yields the protein CASSVDGRAASTDTQYF. V is TRBV9 and J is TRBJ2-3, with D perhaps matching TRBD2 (5 bases). The germline gives CDR1 SGDLS, CDR2 YYNGEE. V was shortened by 0 bases and J by 0 bases, with 14 bases between the two germline ends. The CDR3 contains 17 residues.

This chain uses TRBV5-1 with TRBJ2-2, with TRBD1 matching over 7 bases. The CDR3 contains 15 residues. V lost 2 bases and J lost 1; bases outside the gene matches: 2. Germline CDR1 SGHRS, CDR2 YFSETQ. CDR3 bases: TGCGCCAGCAGCTTACCAGGGGGGAACACCGGGGAGCTGTTTTTT. Amino acids: CASSLPGGNTGELFF.

This chain uses TRBV5-1 with TRBJ2-3; no clear D. The germline V gene encodes CDR1 SGHRS and CDR2 YFSETQ. Trimming pared 0 bases from V and 3 bases from J, leaving 8 bases between. The CDR3 totals 14 residues. The CDR3 here is CASSLGFGTDTQYF. In DNA, the CDR3 is TGCGCCAGCAGCTTGGGTTTCGGAACAGATACGCAGTATTTT.

The chain links TRBV11-2 to TRBJ2-7; 7 bases are shared with TRBD1. Trimming at V came to 3 bases and at J to 4 bases, leaving 9 bases not matched to a gene. CDR3 size: 15 residues. Germline values: CDR1 SGHAT, CDR2 FQNNGV. The CDR3 nucleotides read TGTGCCAGCAGCTTCCAACAGGGGTCGGGATACGAGCAGTACTTC. Its translation: CASSFQQGSGYEQYF.

The rearrangement joins TRBV5-6 to TRBJ2-1, with 7 positions matching TRBD2. CDR1 and CDR2 from the germline V gene are SGHDT and YYEEEE. V shed 4 bases and J 7 bases; nucleotides not matched to a gene: 5. This CDR3 is 13 amino acids long. In nucleotides, the CDR3 is TGTGCCAGCAGCCTTTATAGCGGGAATGAGCAGTTCTTC. It is translated as CASSLYSGNEQFF.